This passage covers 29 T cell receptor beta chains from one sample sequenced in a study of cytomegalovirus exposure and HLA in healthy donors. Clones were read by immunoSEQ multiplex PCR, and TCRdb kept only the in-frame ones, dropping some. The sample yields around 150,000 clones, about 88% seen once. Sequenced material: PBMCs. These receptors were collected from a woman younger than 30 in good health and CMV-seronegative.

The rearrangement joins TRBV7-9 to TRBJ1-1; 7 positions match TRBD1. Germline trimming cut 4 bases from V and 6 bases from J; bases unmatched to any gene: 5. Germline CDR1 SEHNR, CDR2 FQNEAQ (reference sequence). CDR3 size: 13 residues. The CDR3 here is CASSSPGTAEAFF. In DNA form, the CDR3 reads TGTGCCAGCAGCTCACCGGGGACAGCTGAAGCTTTCTTT.

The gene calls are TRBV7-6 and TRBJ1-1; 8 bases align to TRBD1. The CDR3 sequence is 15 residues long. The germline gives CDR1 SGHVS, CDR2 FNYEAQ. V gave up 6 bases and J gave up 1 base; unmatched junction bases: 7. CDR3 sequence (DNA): TGTGCCAGCAGTGCCTCAGGGGGCTGGAACACTGAAGCTTTCTTT. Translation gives CASSASGGWNTEAFF. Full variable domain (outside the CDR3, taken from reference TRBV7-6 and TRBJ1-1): GAGVSQSPRYKVTKRGQDVALRCDPISGHVSLYWYRQALGQGPEFLTYFNYEAQQDKSGLPNDRFSAERPEGSISTLTIQRTEQRDSAMYRCASSASGGWNTEAFFGQGTRLTVV.

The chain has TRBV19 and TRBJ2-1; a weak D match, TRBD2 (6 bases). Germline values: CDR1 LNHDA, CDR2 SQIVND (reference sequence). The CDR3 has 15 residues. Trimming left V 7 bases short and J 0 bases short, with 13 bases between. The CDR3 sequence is CASKNSGSSYNEQFF. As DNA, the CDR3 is TGTGCCAGTAAGAATAGCGGTAGCTCCTACAATGAGCAGTTCTTC.

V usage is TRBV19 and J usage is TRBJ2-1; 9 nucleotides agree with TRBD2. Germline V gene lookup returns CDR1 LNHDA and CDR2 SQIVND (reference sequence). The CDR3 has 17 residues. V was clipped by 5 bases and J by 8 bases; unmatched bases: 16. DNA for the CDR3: TGTGCCAGTAGTCCTCCTAGTTGGGCGGGAGGGCTCTATGAGCAGTTCTTC. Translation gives CASSPPSWAGGLYEQFF.

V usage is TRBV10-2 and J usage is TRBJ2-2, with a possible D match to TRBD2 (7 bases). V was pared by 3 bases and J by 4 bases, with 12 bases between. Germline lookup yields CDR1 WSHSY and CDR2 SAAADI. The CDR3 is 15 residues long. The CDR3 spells CASSDRGAGTGELFF. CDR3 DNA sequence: TGCGCCAGCAGTGACCGGGGGGCAGGCACCGGGGAGCTGTTTTTT.

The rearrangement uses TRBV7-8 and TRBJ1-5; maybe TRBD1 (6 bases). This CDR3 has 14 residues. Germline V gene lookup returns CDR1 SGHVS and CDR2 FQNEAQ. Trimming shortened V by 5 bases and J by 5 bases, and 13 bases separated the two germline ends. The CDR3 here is CASSLGTSHQPQHF. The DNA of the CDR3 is TGTGCCAGCAGCCTTGGGACATCGCATCAGCCCCAGCATTTT.

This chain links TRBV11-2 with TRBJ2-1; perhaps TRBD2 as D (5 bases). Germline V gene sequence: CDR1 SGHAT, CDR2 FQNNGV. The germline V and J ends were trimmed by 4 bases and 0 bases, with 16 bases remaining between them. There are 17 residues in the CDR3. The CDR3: CASSSGGRVGSYNEQFF. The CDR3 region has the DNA TGTGCCAGCAGCTCTGGAGGCCGGGTGGGCTCCTACAATGAGCAGTTCTTC.

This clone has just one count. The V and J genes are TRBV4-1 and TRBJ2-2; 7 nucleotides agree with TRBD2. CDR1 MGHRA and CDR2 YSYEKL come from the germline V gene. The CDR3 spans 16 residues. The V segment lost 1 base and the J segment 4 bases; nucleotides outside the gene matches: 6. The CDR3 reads CASSQGMGGTTGELFF. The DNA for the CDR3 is TGCGCCAGCAGCCAAGGTATGGGGGGGACCACCGGGGAGCTGTTTTTT.

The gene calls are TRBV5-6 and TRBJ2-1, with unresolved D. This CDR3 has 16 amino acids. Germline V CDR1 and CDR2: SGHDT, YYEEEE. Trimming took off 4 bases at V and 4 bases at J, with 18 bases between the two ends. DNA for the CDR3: TGTGCCAGCAGCCCGCGAAGGAGTTTCTCATACAATGAGCAGTTCTTC. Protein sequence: CASSPRRSFSYNEQFF.

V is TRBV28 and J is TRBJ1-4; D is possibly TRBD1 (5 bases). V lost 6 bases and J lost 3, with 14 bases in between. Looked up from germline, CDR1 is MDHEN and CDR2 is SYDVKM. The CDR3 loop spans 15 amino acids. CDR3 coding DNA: TGTGCCAGCAGGCCGGGTGGGGGGTCTAATGAAAAACTGTTTTTT. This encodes CASRPGGGSNEKLFF.

The CDR3 spells CASGLGQGTNEKLFF. The CDR3 DNA sequence: TGTGCTAGTGGTTTGGGCCAGGGAACTAATGAAAAACTGTTTTTT. V is TRBV12-5 and J is TRBJ1-4; the D gene is possibly TRBD1 (5 bases). The V end lost 1 base, the J end lost 1 base, and 7 bases lay between the germline ends. Looked up from germline, CDR1 is LGHNT and CDR2 is FRNRAP. The CDR3 is 15 amino acids. The full variable domain, its missing parts supplied by reference TRBV12-5 and TRBJ1-4, is DARVTQTPRHKVTEMGQEVTMRCQPILGHNTVFWYRQTMMQGLELLAYFRNRAPLDDSGMPKDRFSAEMPDATLATLKIQPSEPRDSAVYFCASGLGQGTNEKLFFGSGTQLSVL.

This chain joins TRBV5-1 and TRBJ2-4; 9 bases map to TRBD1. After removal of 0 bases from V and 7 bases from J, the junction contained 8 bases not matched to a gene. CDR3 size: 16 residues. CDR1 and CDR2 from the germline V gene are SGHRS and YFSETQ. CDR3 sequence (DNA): TGCGCCAGCAGCTTGGTACAGGGGGCGAGGCAGAACATTCAGTACTTC. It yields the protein CASSLVQGARQNIQYF.

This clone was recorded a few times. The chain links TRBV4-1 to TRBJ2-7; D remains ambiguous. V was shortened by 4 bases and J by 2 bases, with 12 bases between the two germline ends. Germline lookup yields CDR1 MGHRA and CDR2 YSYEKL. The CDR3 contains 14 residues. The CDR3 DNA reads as TGCGCCAGCAGCCCGGCGGAGAGGCCCTACGAGCAGTACTTC. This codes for CASSPAERPYEQYF.

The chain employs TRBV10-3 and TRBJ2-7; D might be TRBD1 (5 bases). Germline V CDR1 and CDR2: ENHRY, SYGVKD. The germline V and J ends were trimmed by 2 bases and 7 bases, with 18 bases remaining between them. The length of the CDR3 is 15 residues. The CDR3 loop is CAISEGRGPKVEQYF. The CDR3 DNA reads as TGTGCCATCAGTGAGGGAAGGGGCCCCAAGGTTGAGCAGTACTTC.

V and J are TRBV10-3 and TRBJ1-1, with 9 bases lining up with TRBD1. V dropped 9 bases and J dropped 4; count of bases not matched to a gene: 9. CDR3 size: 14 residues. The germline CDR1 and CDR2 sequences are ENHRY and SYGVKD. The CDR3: CAITTGGPGTEAFF. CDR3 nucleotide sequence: TGTGCCATTACGACAGGGGGTCCCGGCACTGAAGCTTTCTTT.

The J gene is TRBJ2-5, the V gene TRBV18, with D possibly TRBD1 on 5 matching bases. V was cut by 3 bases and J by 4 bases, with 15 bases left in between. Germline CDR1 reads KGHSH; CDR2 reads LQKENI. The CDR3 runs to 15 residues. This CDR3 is CASSPPTLQGETQYF. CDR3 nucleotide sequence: TGTGCCAGCTCACCGCCGACGCTCCAGGGAGAGACCCAGTACTTC.

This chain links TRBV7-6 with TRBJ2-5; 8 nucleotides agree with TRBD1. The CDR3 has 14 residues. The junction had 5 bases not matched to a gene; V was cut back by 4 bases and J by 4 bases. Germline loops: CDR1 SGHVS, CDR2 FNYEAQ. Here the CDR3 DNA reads TGTGCCAGCAGCTCCCCCGACAGGGGAGAGACCCAGTACTTC. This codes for CASSSPDRGETQYF.

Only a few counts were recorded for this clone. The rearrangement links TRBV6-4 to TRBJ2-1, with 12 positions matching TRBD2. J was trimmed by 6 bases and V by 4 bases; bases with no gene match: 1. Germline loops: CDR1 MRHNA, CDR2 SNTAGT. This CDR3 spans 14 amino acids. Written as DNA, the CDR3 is TGTGCCAGCAGTGCTAGCGGGGGGGCCAATGAGCAGTTCTTC. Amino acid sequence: CASSASGGANEQFF.

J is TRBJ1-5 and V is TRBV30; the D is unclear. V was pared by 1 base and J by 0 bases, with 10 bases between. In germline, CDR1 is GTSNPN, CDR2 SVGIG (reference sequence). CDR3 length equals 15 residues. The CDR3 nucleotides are TGTGCCTGGAGTGACGTGCCCTATAGCAATCAGCCCCAGCATTTT. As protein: CAWSDVPYSNQPQHF. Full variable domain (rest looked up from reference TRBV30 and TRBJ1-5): SQTIHQWPATLVQPVGSPLSLECTVEGTSNPNLYWYRQAAGRGLQLLFYSVGIGQISSEVPQNLSASRPQDRQFILSSKKLLLSDSGFYLCAWSDVPYSNQPQHFGDGTRLSIL.

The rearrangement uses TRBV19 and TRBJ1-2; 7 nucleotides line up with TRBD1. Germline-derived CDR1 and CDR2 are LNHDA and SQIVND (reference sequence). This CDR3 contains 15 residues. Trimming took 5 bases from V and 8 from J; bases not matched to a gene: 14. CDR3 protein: CASSPSDRDRLGYTF. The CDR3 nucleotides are TGTGCCAGTAGTCCATCGGACCGGGACAGACTAGGCTACACCTTC.

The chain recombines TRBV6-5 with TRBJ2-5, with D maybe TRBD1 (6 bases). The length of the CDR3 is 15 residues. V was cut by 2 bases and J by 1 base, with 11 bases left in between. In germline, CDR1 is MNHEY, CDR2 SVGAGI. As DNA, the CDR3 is TGTGCCAGCAGTTACGCAGGCAGGGGCCAAGAGACCCAGTACTTC. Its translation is CASSYAGRGQETQYF.

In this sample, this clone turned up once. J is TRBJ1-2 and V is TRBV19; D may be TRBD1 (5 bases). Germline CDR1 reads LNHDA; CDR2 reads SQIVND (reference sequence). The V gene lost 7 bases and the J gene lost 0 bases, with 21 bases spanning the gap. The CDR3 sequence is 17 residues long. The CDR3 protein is CASNAQGSTKSNYGYTF. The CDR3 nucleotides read TGTGCCAGTAATGCCCAGGGTAGTACCAAATCTAACTATGGCTACACCTTC.

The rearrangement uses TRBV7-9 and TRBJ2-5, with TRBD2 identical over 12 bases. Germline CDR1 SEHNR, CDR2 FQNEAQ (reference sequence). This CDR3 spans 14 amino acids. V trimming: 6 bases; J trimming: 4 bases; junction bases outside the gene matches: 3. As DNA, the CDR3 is TGTGCCAGCAGACCGGGACTAGCGGGAGAGACCCAGTACTTC. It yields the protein CASRPGLAGETQYF. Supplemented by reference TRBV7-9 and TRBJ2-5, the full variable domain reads DTGVSQNPRHKITKRGQNVTFRCDPISEHNRLYWYRQTLGQGPEFLTYFQNEAQLEKSRLLSDRFSAERPKGSFSTLEIQRTEQGDSAMYLCASRPGLAGETQYFGPGTRLLVL.

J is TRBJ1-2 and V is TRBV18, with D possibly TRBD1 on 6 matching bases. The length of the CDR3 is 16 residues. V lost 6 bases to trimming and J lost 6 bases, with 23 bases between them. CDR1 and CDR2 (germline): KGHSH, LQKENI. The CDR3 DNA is TGTGCCAGCTCCCCTTCGGGGGGCGCGAGCTTCGATGGCTACACCTTC. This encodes CASSPSGGASFDGYTF.

The CDR3 bases are TGTGCCAGTAGTACGTTCCGGGACTACTCAGGAGGAAGAACCGGGGAGCTGTTTTTT. This sequence encodes CASSTFRDYSGGRTGELFF. The rearrangement uses TRBV19 and TRBJ2-2; 7 bases match TRBD2. Germline V lookup: CDR1 LNHDA, CDR2 SQIVND (reference sequence). J gave up 5 bases and V 4 bases, and 19 bases lay outside the gene matches. The CDR3 has 19 residues. Looking up the rest from reference TRBV19 and TRBJ2-2 gives the full variable domain: DGGITQSPKYLFRKEGQNVTLSCEQNLNHDAMYWYRQDPGQGLRLIYYSQIVNDFQKGDIAEGYSVSREKKESFPLTVTSAQKNPTAFYLCASSTFRDYSGGRTGELFFGEGSRLTVL.

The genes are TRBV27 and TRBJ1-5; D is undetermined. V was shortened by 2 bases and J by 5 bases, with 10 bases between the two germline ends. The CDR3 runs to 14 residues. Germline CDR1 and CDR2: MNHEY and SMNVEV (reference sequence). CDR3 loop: CASSLVFGDQPQHF. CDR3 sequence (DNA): TGTGCCAGCAGTTTAGTATTCGGGGATCAGCCCCAGCATTTT.

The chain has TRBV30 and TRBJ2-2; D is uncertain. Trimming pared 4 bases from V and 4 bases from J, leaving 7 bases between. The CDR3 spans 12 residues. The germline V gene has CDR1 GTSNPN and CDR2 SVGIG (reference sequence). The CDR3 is CAWTPGTGELFF. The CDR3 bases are TGTGCCTGGACACCAGGCACCGGGGAGCTGTTTTTT.

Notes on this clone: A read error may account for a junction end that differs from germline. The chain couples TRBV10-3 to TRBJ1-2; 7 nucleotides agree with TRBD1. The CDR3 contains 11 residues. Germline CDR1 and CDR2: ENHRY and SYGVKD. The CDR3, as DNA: TGTGCCATCAGTGAGGTGGGACAGATTAACTTC. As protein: CAISEVGQINF.

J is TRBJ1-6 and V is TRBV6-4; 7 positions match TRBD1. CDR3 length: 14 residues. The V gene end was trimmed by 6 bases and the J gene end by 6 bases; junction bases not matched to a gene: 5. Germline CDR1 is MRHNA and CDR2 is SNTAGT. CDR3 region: CASSLQGTNSPLHF. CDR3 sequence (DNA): TGTGCCAGCAGCTTACAGGGGACTAATTCACCCCTCCACTTT.